One and the same sample provided the 7 T cell receptor beta chains below, sequenced in a study of blood T cells in healthy people across ages. PCR was performed a second time for about 6 to 12 cycles using a sample-barcoded 5' primer and a J-beta primer mix. Each CDR3 protein gets one entry after TCRdb re-called the 5' RACE reads with MiXCR. Among about 290,000 distinct CDR3 sequences listed, roughly a quarter were seen once. Source material: blood. The receptors shown here come from a woman aged 70-85 years in good health.

The V and J genes are TRBV12-3 or TRBV12-4 and TRBJ1-1, with D uncertain. V lost 6 bases to trimming and J lost 8 bases, with 19 bases between them. CDR3 length: 14 residues. CDR3 nucleotide sequence: TGTGCCAGCAGGGGCCTGTTAGTACGGGCCGAAGCTTTCTTT. Translation: CASRGLLVRAEAFF.

About this clonotype: The junction departs from germline at one end; a sequencing error may be responsible. CDR3 in DNA: TGTCTACACGCCTACAATAATGGCAGGTGGGGCTACACCTTC. Its translation: CLHAYNNGRWGYTF. The rearrangement links TRBV20-1 to TRBJ1-2; D is ambiguous. This CDR3 has 14 amino acids. Germline values: CDR1 DFQATT, CDR2 SNEGSKA (reference sequence).

Concerning this clonotype: With a much larger clone just one base away, this may be a read error. J is TRBJ2-5 and V is TRBV10-3; D gene unclear. This CDR3 contains 13 residues. With 6 bases removed from V and 0 bases from J, the gap between germline ends came to 8 bases. Germline assignment: CDR1 ENHRY and CDR2 SYGVKD. The CDR3 loop reads CAISPTNQETQYF. The CDR3 DNA is TGTGCCATCAGCCCGACGAACCAAGAGACCCAGTACTTC.

This clonotype was counted only a few times. A read error may produce the germline difference seen at one junction end. The chain is built from TRBV12-3 or TRBV12-4 and TRBJ2-1; D is perhaps TRBD1 or TRBD2 (5 bases each). The CDR3 loop spans 13 amino acids. Here the CDR3 reads CASSLGQPYERYF. The CDR3 region has the DNA TGTGCCAGCAGTTTAGGACAGCCCTACGAGCGGTACTTC.

This clonotype was seen a few times. The chain combines TRBV28 with TRBJ1-2; D perhaps matches TRBD1 (6 bases). CDR3 length equals 15 residues. The V gene lost 2 bases and the J gene lost 0 bases, with 10 bases spanning the gap. Germline V gene data show CDR1 as MDHEN and CDR2 as SYDVKM. The DNA for the CDR3 is TGTGCCAGCAGTTTAACCGGGGACACTAACTATGGCTACACCTTC. This sequence encodes CASSLTGDTNYGYTF.

V and J are TRBV7-2 and TRBJ1-5; D is unclear. Per germline, CDR1 SGHTA and CDR2 FQGNSA. V was cut by 5 bases and J by 5 bases, with 22 bases left in between. CDR3 length: 17 residues. The DNA of the CDR3 is TGTGCCAGCAGCCCCACCCCCGTGGGGAGGACCCATCAGCCCCAGCATTTT. The encoded protein is CASSPTPVGRTHQPQHF.

In its sample, this clonotype was seen a few times. This sequence joins TRBV9 and TRBJ2-5; 8 bases align to TRBD1. Looked up from germline, CDR1 is SGDLS and CDR2 is YYNGEE. The CDR3 totals 13 residues. Trimming removed 5 bases from V and 5 bases from J; junction bases left unmatched: 5. This CDR3 is CASSKDRAETQYF. CDR3 nucleotides: TGTGCCAGCAGTAAGGACAGGGCTGAGACCCAGTACTTC.